The text below deals with one T cell receptor (beta chain). These data are taken from a study of blood T cell repertoires in COVID-19. Original processing notes: Estimated nucleated cell counts came from reference gene primer amplification. Profiled with immunoSEQ multiplex PCR; TCRdb holds only in-frame clones, not every one. Clone size and V and J calls were adopted from that table, with D and trimming inferred from the DNA. The data hold around 200,000 clones, with around 85% observed a single time. V was cut by 5 bases and J by 8 bases, with 19 bases left in between. Germline V lookup: CDR1 GTSNPN, CDR2 SVGIG (reference sequence). This CDR3 region has 14 residues. Living in 25 or so US areas, the participants were between about 18 and 100 years of age. Recovered participants had two consecutive negative NP/OP PCR tests, healthcare professional clearance, or symptom resolution.

The clonotype was recovered from a man aged 35 to 55 who had recovered from COVID-19. The chain joins TRBV30 to TRBJ2-1, with a possible D match to TRBD2 (5 bases). The specimen sequenced was PBMCs or T cells enriched from blood (not recorded which). Written as DNA, the CDR3 is TGTGCCTGGGGCCTAGCTACGGAACGGCATGAGCAGTTCTTC. Translating gives CAWGLATERHEQFF.